The entry that follows covers one T cell receptor beta chain sequence. What it recognizes is unknown. Clones were sequenced by immunoSEQ multiplex PCR, and TCRdb holds only the in-frame ones, with some missing. The sample carries 100,000 to 130,000 clones, approximately 88% recorded once. The entry originates in a study of T cell responses to AZD1222 COVID-19 vaccine. Study context: Second-dose schedules of about 4 or about 12 weeks were combined.

Study outcomes and limitations: Increases in Spike-specific TCR breadth and depth were seen after two AZD1222 doses. Donor demographics were predominantly white British with a female majority; clonal diversity may be underestimated.

Sequencing used peripheral blood, obtained on day 0 of AZD1222 vaccination. The sequence derives from an adult in good health.

CDR3 sequence: CASSLNRGDVSALHF. The CDR3 DNA sequence: TGTGCCAGCTCACTTAACAGGGGCGATGTATCGGCCCTCCACTTT. The rearrangement uses TRBV18 and TRBJ1-6; the match to TRBD1 covers 7 bases. Germline V gene data show CDR1 as KGHSH and CDR2 as LQKENI. V gave up 4 bases and J gave up 14 bases; unmatched junction bases: 14. The CDR3 is made up of 15 amino acids.